Each of the 6 T cell receptor beta chains below was sequenced from the same sample in a study of vaccination effects on CD4 cells after COVID-19. Ahead of sequencing, the ViraFEST assay grew antigen-specific CD4+ T cells using viral peptide pools. The authors isolated CD4+ T cells after nine to eleven days of culture. Sometime from March through December 2020, the person acquired a SARS-CoV-2 infection that PCR confirmed. Generated by immunoSEQ multiplex PCR, the TCRdb table keeps only in-frame clones and is missing some. The sample yields about 27,000 clones, approximately 80% seen once. These receptors' targets are unknown. Sample: CD4+ T cells from PBMCs cultured with HCoV-NL63 spike peptides, taken before COVID-19 vaccination. Receptors originate from a human donor who had a prior SARS-CoV-2 infection.

The rearrangement links TRBV13 to TRBJ2-3; TRBD1 matches 11 bases. The V segment lost 3 bases and the J segment 0 bases; nucleotides outside the gene matches: 5. Germline CDR1 reads PRHDT; CDR2 reads FYEKMQ (reference sequence). The CDR3 is 17 residues long. The CDR3 nucleotides read TGTGCCAGCAGCTTCTCGGACAGGGGGCGCAGCACAGATACGCAGTATTTT. It is translated as CASSFSDRGRSTDTQYF.

This rearrangement joins TRBV2 to TRBJ2-3; 10 nucleotides line up with TRBD2. CDR1 is SNHLY and CDR2 is FYNNEI in the germline V gene. The CDR3 sequence is 19 residues long. V shed 7 bases and J 7 bases; nucleotides not matched to a gene: 23. CDR3 DNA: TGTGCCAGCACTCCAAATCTATTACGTAAGCGGGAGGGCATGAATACGCAGTATTTT. It yields the protein CASTPNLLRKREGMNTQYF.

In DNA form, the CDR3 reads TGCGCCAGCAGCTTGATGGCGGGGGTATCCAATGAGCAGTTCTTC. Translation: CASSLMAGVSNEQFF. The chain employs TRBV5-1 and TRBJ2-1; 7 positions agree with TRBD2. Germline trimming cut 1 base from V and 6 bases from J; bases unmatched to any gene: 7. Germline lookup yields CDR1 SGHRS and CDR2 YFSETQ. CDR3 size: 15 residues.

This chain joins TRBV20-1 and TRBJ2-1; D remains unclear. V shed 3 bases and J shed 7 bases, with 7 bases lying between them. CDR1 and CDR2 (germline): DFQATT, SNEGSKA (reference sequence). This CDR3 spans 11 amino acids. The CDR3 DNA sequence: TGCAGTGCTAGGAAGAAAAATGAGCAGTTCTTC. Translating it yields CSARKKNEQFF.

V gene TRBV19 combines with J gene TRBJ1-2, with D possibly matching TRBD1 (5 bases). Germline CDR1 reads LNHDA; CDR2 reads SQIVND (reference sequence). Deletions cut 2 bases from V and 7 bases from J, with 20 bases between. This CDR3 is 16 amino acids long. The CDR3 DNA reads TGTGCCAGTAGTATAAATCTCATTCGTGCAGGGAGTGGCTACACCTTC. It is translated as CASSINLIRAGSGYTF.

The V gene is TRBV19, the J gene TRBJ2-7; TRBD1 matches at 12 bases. This CDR3 contains 16 residues. The germline CDR1 and CDR2 sequences are LNHDA and SQIVND (reference sequence). Trimming at V came to 7 bases and at J to 7 bases, leaving 14 bases not matched to a gene. This CDR3 is CASTLYWGQGAGEQYF. CDR3 sequence (DNA): TGTGCCAGTACCCTGTACTGGGGACAGGGGGCTGGAGAGCAGTACTTC.